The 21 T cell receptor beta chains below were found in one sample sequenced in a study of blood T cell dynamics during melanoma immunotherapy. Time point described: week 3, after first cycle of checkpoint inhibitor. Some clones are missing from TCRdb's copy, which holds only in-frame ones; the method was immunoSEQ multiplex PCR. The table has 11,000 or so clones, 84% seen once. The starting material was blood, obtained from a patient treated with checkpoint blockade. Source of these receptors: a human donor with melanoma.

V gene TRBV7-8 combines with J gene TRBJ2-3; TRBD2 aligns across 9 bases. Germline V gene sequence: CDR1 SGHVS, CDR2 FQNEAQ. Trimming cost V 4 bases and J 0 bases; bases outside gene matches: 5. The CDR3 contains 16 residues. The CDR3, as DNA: TGTGCCAGCAGCTCCCTAGCGGGGTTAAGCACAGATACGCAGTATTTT. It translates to CASSSLAGLSTDTQYF.

The CDR3 loop is CASSHTPAGYEQYF. CDR3 sequence (DNA): TGCGCCAGCAGCCATACACCTGCGGGGTACGAGCAGTACTTC. The chain carries TRBV4-3 and TRBJ2-7, with D perhaps matching TRBD2 (6 bases). The CDR3 consists of 14 residues. V was pared by 3 bases and J by 4 bases, with 13 bases between. CDR1 is LGHNA and CDR2 is YSLEER in the germline V gene.

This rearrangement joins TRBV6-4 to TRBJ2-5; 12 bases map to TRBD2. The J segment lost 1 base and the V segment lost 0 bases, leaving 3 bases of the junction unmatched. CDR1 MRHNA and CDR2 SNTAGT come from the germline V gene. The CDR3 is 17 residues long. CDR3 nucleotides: TGTGCCAGCAGTGACTCGGGACTAGCGGGTCTCCAAGAGACCCAGTACTTC. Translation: CASSDSGLAGLQETQYF.

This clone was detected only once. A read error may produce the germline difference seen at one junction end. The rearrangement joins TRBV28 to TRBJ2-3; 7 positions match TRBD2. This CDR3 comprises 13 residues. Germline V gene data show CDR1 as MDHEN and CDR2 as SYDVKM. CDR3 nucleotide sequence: TGTGCCGGCAGGACTAGGACCACAGATACGCAGTATTTT. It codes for CAGRTRTTDTQYF.

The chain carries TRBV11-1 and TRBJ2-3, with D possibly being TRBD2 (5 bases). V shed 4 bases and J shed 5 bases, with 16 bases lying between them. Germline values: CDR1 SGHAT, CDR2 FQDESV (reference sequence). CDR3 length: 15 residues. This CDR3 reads CASSSGLTPLDTQYF. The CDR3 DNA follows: TGTGCCAGCAGCTCCGGACTCACTCCCCTAGATACGCAGTATTTT.

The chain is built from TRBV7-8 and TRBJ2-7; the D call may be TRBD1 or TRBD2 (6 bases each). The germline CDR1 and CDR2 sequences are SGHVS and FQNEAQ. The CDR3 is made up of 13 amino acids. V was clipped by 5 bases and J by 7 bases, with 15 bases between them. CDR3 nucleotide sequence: TGTGCCAGCAGCCCCCCCGGGGGCCAGGAGCAGTACTTC. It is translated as CASSPPGGQEQYF.

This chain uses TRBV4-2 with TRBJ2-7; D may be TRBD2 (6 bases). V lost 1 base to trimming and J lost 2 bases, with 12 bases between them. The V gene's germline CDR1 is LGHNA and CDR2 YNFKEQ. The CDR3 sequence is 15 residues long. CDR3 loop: CASSQVGGPTYEQYF. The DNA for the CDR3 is TGTGCCAGCAGCCAAGTCGGGGGACCTACCTACGAGCAGTACTTC.

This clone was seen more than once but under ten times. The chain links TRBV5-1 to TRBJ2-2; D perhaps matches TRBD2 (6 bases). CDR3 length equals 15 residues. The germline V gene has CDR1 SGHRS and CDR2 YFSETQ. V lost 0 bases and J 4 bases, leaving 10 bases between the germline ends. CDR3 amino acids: CASSLEGLVTGELFF. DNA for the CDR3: TGCGCCAGCAGCTTGGAGGGACTCGTCACCGGGGAGCTGTTTTTT.

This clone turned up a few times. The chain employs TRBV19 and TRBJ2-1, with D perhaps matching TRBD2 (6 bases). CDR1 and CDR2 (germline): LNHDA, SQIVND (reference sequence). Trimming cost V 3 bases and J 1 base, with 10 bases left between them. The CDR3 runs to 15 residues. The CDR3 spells CASSMTGVSYNEQFF. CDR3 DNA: TGTGCCAGTAGTATGACGGGGGTGTCCTACAATGAGCAGTTCTTC.

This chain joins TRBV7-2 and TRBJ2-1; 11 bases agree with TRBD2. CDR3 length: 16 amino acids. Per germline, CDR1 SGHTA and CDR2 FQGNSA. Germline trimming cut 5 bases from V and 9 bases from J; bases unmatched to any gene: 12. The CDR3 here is CASSPGGLAGGGEQFF. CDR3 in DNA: TGTGCCAGCAGCCCCGGCGGGCTAGCGGGGGGCGGTGAGCAGTTCTTC.

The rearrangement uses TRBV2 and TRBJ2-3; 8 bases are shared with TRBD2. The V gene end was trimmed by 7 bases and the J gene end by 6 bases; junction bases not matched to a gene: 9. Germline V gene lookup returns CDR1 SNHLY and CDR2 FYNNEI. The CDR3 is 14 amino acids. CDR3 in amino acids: CASMGLGGRDTQYF. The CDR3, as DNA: TGTGCCAGCATGGGACTAGGCGGGCGGGATACGCAGTATTTT. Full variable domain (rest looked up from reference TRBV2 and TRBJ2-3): EPEVTQTPSHQVTQMGQEVILRCVPISNHLYFYWYRQILGQKVEFLVSFYNNEISEKSEIFDDQFSVERPDGSNFTLKIRSTKLEDSAMYFCASMGLGGRDTQYFGPGTRLTVL.

The CDR3 nucleotides read TGTGCCAGCTCCCCCTCAGCCCGGACAGAAAGGGTCCGGGAGCTGTTTTTT. It specifies CASSPSARTERVRELFF. This chain joins TRBV18 and TRBJ2-2; tentatively, D is TRBD1 (6 bases). V dropped 6 bases and J dropped 9 bases, with 26 bases sitting between them. Germline lookup yields CDR1 KGHSH and CDR2 LQKENI. CDR3 size: 17 residues.

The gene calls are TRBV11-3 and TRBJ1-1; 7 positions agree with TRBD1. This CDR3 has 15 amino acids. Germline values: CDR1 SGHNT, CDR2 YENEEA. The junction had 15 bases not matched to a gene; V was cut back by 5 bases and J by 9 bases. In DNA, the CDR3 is TGTGCCAGCAGCCTGGCCGGGACAGCTACTTATAAAGCTTTCTTT. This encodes CASSLAGTATYKAFF. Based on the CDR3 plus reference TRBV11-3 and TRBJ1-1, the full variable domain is EAGVVQSPRYKIIEKKQPVAFWCNPISGHNTLYWYLQNLGQGPELLIRYENEEAVDDSQLPKDRFSAERLKGVDSTLKIQPAELGDSAVYLCASSLAGTATYKAFFGQGTRLTVV.

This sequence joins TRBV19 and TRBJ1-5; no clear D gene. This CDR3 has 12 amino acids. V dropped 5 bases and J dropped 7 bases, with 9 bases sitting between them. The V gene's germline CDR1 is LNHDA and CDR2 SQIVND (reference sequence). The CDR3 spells CASSRIGQPQHF. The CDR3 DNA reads TGTGCCAGTAGTCGGATTGGGCAGCCCCAGCATTTT.

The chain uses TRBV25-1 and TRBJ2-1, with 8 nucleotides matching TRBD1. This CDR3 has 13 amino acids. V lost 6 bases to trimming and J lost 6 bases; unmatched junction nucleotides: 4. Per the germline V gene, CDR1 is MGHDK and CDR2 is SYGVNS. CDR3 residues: CASSLTGANEQFF. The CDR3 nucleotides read TGTGCCAGCAGCCTGACAGGGGCCAATGAGCAGTTCTTC.

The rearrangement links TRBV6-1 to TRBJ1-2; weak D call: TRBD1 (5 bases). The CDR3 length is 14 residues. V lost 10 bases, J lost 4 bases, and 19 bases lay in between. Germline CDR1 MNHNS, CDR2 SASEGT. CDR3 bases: TGTGCCACCTCCCGGTCGGGGGAAGGCTATGGCTACACCTTC. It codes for CATSRSGEGYGYTF.

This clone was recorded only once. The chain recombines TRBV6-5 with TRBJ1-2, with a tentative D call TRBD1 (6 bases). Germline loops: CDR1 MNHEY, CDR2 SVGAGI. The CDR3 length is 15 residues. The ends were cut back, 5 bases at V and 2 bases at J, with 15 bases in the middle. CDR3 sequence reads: CASSPTTRGNYGYTF. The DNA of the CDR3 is TGTGCCAGCAGTCCTACGACCAGGGGAAACTATGGCTACACCTTC.

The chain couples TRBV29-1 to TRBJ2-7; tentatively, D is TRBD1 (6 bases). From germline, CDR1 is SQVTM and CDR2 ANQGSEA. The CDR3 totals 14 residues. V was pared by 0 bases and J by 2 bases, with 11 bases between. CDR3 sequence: CSVEEQGVAYEQYF. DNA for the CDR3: TGCAGCGTTGAAGAACAGGGAGTGGCCTACGAGCAGTACTTC.

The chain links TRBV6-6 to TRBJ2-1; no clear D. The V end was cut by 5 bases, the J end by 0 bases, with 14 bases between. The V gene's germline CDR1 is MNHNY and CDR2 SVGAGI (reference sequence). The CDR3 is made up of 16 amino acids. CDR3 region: CASSPSIRYSYNEQFF. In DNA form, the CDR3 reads TGTGCCAGCAGTCCCTCGATCCGCTACTCCTACAATGAGCAGTTCTTC.

CDR3 bases: TGTGCCAGCAGTGAAGCGCTTCGGGGACTAGCGCCCGAGCAGTACTTC. Translating it yields CASSEALRGLAPEQYF. J is TRBJ2-7 and V is TRBV2; the match to TRBD2 covers 10 bases. Germline CDR1 SNHLY, CDR2 FYNNEI. The CDR3 loop spans 16 amino acids. V lost 0 bases to trimming and J lost 6 bases; unmatched junction nucleotides: 8.

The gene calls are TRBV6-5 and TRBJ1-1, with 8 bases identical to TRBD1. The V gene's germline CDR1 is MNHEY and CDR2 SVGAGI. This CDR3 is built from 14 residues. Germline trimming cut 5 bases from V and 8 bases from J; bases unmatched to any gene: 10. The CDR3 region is CASSTSGGPREAFF. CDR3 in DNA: TGTGCCAGCAGTACTTCAGGGGGCCCTAGGGAAGCTTTCTTT.